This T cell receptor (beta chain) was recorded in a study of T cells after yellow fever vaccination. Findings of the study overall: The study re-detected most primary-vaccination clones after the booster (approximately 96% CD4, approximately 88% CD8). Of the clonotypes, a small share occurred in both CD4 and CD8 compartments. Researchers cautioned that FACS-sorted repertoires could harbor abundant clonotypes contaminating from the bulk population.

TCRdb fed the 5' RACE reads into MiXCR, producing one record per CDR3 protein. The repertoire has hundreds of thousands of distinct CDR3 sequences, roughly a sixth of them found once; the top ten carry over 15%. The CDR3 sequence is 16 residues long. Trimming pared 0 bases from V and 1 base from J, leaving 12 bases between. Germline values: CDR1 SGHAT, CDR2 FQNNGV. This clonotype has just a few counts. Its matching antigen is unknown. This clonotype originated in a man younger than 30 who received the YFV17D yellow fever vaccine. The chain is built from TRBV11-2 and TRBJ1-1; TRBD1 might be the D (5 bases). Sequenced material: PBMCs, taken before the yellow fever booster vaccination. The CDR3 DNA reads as TGTGCCAGCAGCTTAGAATTTGGCAGGGCGAACACTGAAGCTTTCTTT. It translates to CASSLEFGRANTEAFF. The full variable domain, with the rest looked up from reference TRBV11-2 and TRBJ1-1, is EAGVAQSPRYKIIEKRQSVAFWCNPISGHATLYWYQQILGQGPKLLIQFQNNGVVDDSQLPKDRFSAERLKGVDSTLKIQPAKLEDSAVYLCASSLEFGRANTEAFFGQGTRLTVV.